The entry below describes one T cell receptor beta chain. The data were taken from a study of blood T cell repertoires in COVID-19. Authors' analysis steps: Amplified reference gene primers provided the basis for estimating nucleated cell counts. Profiling relied on immunoSEQ multiplex PCR, and the TCRdb table lists in-frame clones only, not all of them. V and J calls plus clone size are reproduced from that table; the DNA served to infer D and trimming. This sample carries roughly 430,000 clones, roughly 87% of them seen once, and the ten largest clones take approximately 2.1%. V was trimmed by 3 bases and J by 1 base, leaving 12 bases between them. CDR3 size: 15 residues. Per the germline V gene, CDR1 is KGHSH and CDR2 is LQKENI. Researchers sorted participants into cohorts using their self-reported clinical history.

This TCR was recovered from a woman aged 40 to 49 with acute COVID-19. Material for sequencing was PBMCs or T cells enriched from blood (not recorded which). The V and J genes are TRBV18 and TRBJ1-1, with unresolved D. The CDR3 protein is CASSPRGGENTEAFF. The CDR3 DNA follows: TGTGCCAGCTCACCCCGGGGTGGTGAGAACACTGAAGCTTTCTTT.